The 3 T cell receptor beta chains given below trace back to one sample, sequenced in a study of shared clonotypes between healthy human individuals. Profiled with immunoSEQ multiplex PCR; TCRdb holds only in-frame clones, not every one. The sample consists of over a million clones, 75% to 85% of them appearing once. The sequencing input was memory CD4+ T cells from PBMCs. Subset specified: CD45RA-negative fraction. The receptor source for this set is a man aged 18 to 30 in good health. Some clones in this sample may be carry-over from other donors' samples.

This clone came up once. V is TRBV6-1 and J is TRBJ1-2; possibly TRBD1 for D (6 bases). CDR1 MNHNS and CDR2 SASEGT come from the germline V gene. The length of the CDR3 is 15 residues. Trimming removed 4 bases from V and 7 bases from J, with 19 bases in between. CDR3 region: CASSGTRGATFGYTF. The CDR3 DNA sequence: TGTGCCAGCAGTGGGACAAGGGGGGCGACGTTTGGCTACACCTTC.

The chain has TRBV6-5 and TRBJ1-2; D is ambiguous. Germline V lookup: CDR1 MNHEY, CDR2 SVGAGI. This CDR3 is built from 11 residues. Between the trimmed V and J ends, which lost 4 bases and 5 bases, there was a span of 5 bases. The CDR3 DNA reads TGTGCCAGCAGTTTAATTTATGGCTACACCTTC. Translation gives CASSLIYGYTF.

This clone was picked up one time. The chain has TRBV28 and TRBJ2-3, with a possible D match to TRBD2 (5 bases). CDR3 size: 13 residues. The ends were cut back, 7 bases at V and 3 bases at J, with 11 bases in the middle. CDR1 and CDR2 from the germline V gene are MDHEN and SYDVKM. CDR3 coding DNA: TGTGCCAGCACCCCGCGGGTGACAGATACGCAGTATTTT. This codes for CASTPRVTDTQYF.